Presented here are 9 T cell receptor beta chains from one specimen sequenced in a study of human T cells and chemical hapten exposure. Time point defined: pre-sensitization, week 0. Treatment in this sample: therapeutic diphenylcyclopropenone sensitization with weekly scalp DPC. TCRdb used MiXCR to reprocess the RACE reads, holding one entry per CDR3 protein. The sample has 180,000 or so distinct CDR3 sequences, 25% to 30% seen once. The starting material was whole blood, obtained in connection with sensitization to the hapten diphenylcyclopropenone (DPC). These TCRs come from a woman aged 25 to 39 with alopecia areata. Some clones in this sample may be carry-over from other donors' samples.

This clonotype was observed a few times. This chain joins TRBV4-2 and TRBJ1-5, with D unresolved. Germline-derived CDR1 and CDR2 are LGHNA and YNFKEQ. With 4 bases removed from V and 6 bases from J, the gap between germline ends came to 13 bases. The length of the CDR3 is 14 residues. CDR3 sequence reads: CASSPEGWAQPQHF. In DNA form, the CDR3 reads TGTGCCAGCAGCCCAGAGGGATGGGCTCAGCCCCAGCATTTT.

This chain uses TRBV12-3 or TRBV12-4 with TRBJ1-1, with D uncertain. CDR3 length: 13 amino acids. The V end lost 3 bases, the J end lost 4 bases, and 9 bases lay between the germline ends. CDR3 nucleotide sequence: TGTGCCAGCAGTTTCCTGGGGAGCACTGAAGCTTTCTTT. This encodes CASSFLGSTEAFF.

This clonotype was seen more than once but under ten times. The gene calls are TRBV12-3 or TRBV12-4 and TRBJ1-5; D may be TRBD1 (5 bases). The length of the CDR3 is 17 residues. Trimming removed 7 bases from V and 0 bases from J, with 19 bases in between. The CDR3 here is CASTVRQGLYSNQPQHF. CDR3 DNA sequence: TGTGCCAGCACGGTCAGGCAGGGCTTATATAGCAATCAGCCCCAGCATTTT.

This clonotype was observed at least ten times. The rearrangement uses TRBV5-5 and TRBJ2-4, with 7 bases fitting TRBD1. V lost 4 bases to trimming and J lost 3 bases; unmatched junction nucleotides: 7. This CDR3 is 15 amino acids long. Germline V CDR1 and CDR2: SGHKS, YYEKEE (reference sequence). This CDR3 is CASSTYTGVKNIQYF. In DNA, the CDR3 is TGTGCCAGCAGCACGTACACAGGGGTCAAAAACATTCAGTACTTC.

The CDR3 nucleotides are TGCGCCAGCAGCCAAGAGGCCAGGGGCCCCTCCTACGAGCAGTACTTC. Encoded protein: CASSQEARGPSYEQYF. The chain uses TRBV4-3 and TRBJ2-7; TRBD1 is a possible D gene (6 bases). Trimming removed 0 bases at V and 0 bases at J, with 12 bases between. The germline gives CDR1 LGHNA, CDR2 YSLEER. This CDR3 has 16 amino acids.

This chain links TRBV28 with TRBJ2-1; TRBD1 agrees at 12 bases. This CDR3 has 13 residues. V gave up 9 bases and J gave up 10 bases; unmatched junction bases: 7. Germline values: CDR1 MDHEN, CDR2 SYDVKM. The chain's CDR3 is CASSGQGAQEQFF. In nucleotides, the CDR3 is TGTGCCAGTTCGGGACAGGGGGCGCAGGAGCAGTTCTTC.

J is TRBJ2-3 and V is TRBV20-1; D call uncertain. This CDR3 contains 13 residues. Trimming shortened V by 6 bases and J by 5 bases, and 15 bases separated the two germline ends. Germline lookup yields CDR1 DFQATT and CDR2 SNEGSKA (reference sequence). CDR3: CSAGGRAGDTQYF. The CDR3 nucleotides are TGCAGTGCAGGTGGAAGGGCCGGAGATACGCAGTATTTT.

This chain connects TRBV25-1 to TRBJ1-5, with D possibly TRBD1 on 5 matching bases. CDR1 is MGHDK and CDR2 is SYGVNS in the germline V gene. The CDR3 has 13 residues. Trimming removed 8 bases from V and 4 bases from J, with 12 bases in between. The DNA for the CDR3 is TGTGCCAGCGGGGGATGGGGGAATCAGCCCCAGCATTTT. Encoded protein: CASGGWGNQPQHF.

The chain combines TRBV12-3 or TRBV12-4 with TRBJ1-1; 8 bases fit TRBD1. Germline trimming cut 6 bases from V and 5 bases from J; bases unmatched to any gene: 8. There are 14 residues in the CDR3. The CDR3 loop reads CASSPGQGGTEAFF. The CDR3 nucleotides read TGTGCCAGCAGCCCTGGACAGGGAGGAACTGAAGCTTTCTTT.